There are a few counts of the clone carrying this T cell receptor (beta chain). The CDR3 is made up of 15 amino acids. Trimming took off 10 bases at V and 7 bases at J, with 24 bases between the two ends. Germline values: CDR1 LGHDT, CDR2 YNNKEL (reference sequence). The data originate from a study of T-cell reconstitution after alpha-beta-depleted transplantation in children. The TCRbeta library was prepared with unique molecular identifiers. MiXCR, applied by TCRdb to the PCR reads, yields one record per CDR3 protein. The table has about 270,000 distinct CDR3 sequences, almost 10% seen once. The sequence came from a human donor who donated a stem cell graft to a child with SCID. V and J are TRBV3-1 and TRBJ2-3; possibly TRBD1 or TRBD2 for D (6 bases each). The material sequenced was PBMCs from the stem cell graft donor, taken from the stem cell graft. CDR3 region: CATSKEGPGTHTQYF. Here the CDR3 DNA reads TGTGCCACCTCCAAGGAGGGGCCAGGGACACATACGCAGTATTTT.